In this sample, the clone carrying this TCR beta chain turned up once. Its matching antigen is unknown. TCRdb's copy holds only in-frame clones and misses some; the assay was immunoSEQ multiplex PCR. The data hold 95,000 to 100,000 clones, with approximately 80% observed a single time. The CDR3 length is 14 residues. Trimming cost V 2 bases and J 6 bases, with 12 bases left between them. In germline, CDR1 is SGHTA, CDR2 FQGTGA. The entry originates in a study of OX40 agonist ivuxolimab in advanced cancers. For the study at large: Ivuxolimab was administered intravenously to patients at 0.01 to 10 mg/kg every 2 weeks. Findings of the study overall: Dosing at 0.1 to 3.0 mg/kg was accompanied by clonal expansion of CD4+ and CD8+ blood T cells by week 6. Mean expanded clone counts were higher in CD8+ than CD4+ T cells. Some of the lowest clonal expansion was seen in partial responders at 0.1-3.0 mg/kg.

This sequence joins TRBV7-3 and TRBJ2-3, with D possibly matching TRBD2 (6 bases). The TCR comes from an adult with an advanced solid tumor such as melanoma, head and neck, liver or kidney cancer. Sequencing was performed on CD4+ or CD8+ T cells sorted from blood, taken in a trial of the OX40 agonist ivuxolimab. The CDR3 region is CASSLAGRGDTQYF. The CDR3 DNA reads TGTGCCAGCAGCTTAGCGGGGCGCGGCGATACGCAGTATTTT.